Shown below are 18 T cell receptor beta chains from a single sample sequenced in a study of blood T cell repertoires in COVID-19. The table came from immunoSEQ multiplex PCR; TCRdb's copy has only in-frame clones and leaves some out. The sample comprises roughly 180,000 clones, less than 85% of which are singletons, and roughly a tenth rests with the top ten. Sequencing was performed on peripheral blood. The receptor set was obtained from a woman aged 80 or older with active or convalescent COVID-19.

The rearrangement links TRBV19 to TRBJ1-5; no clear D. CDR1 and CDR2 from the germline V gene are LNHDA and SQIVND (reference sequence). The CDR3 totals 15 residues. V lost 2 bases to trimming and J lost 5 bases, with 13 bases between them. The CDR3 region is CASSIRRADHQPQHF. For the CDR3, the DNA is TGTGCCAGTAGTATAAGGAGGGCCGACCATCAGCCCCAGCATTTT. Using reference TRBV19 and TRBJ1-5 for the parts outside the CDR3, the full variable domain is DGGITQSPKYLFRKEGQNVTLSCEQNLNHDAMYWYRQDPGQGLRLIYYSQIVNDFQKGDIAEGYSVSREKKESFPLTVTSAQKNPTAFYLCASSIRRADHQPQHFGDGTRLSIL.

The chain joins TRBV15 to TRBJ1-2, with D maybe TRBD1 (5 bases). The germline CDR1 and CDR2 sequences are LNHNV and YYDKDF (reference sequence). CDR3 length equals 13 residues. Trimming cost V 3 bases and J 6 bases, with 11 bases left between them. The CDR3 protein is CATSSAGGDGYTF. The DNA for the CDR3 is TGTGCCACCAGCAGCGCCGGGGGGGATGGCTACACCTTC.

The gene calls are TRBV7-3 and TRBJ2-3; TRBD2 aligns across 14 bases. This CDR3 is 15 amino acids long. Trimming removed 3 bases from V and 5 bases from J; junction bases left unmatched: 1. CDR1 is SGHTA and CDR2 is FQGTGA in the germline V gene. CDR3 residues: CASSLGLAGVDTQYF. For the CDR3, the DNA is TGTGCCAGCAGCTTGGGACTAGCGGGAGTAGATACGCAGTATTTT. The entire variable domain, with the rest obtained from reference TRBV7-3 and TRBJ2-3, is as follows: GAGVSQTPSNKVTEKGKYVELRCDPISGHTALYWYRQSLGQGPEFLIYFQGTGAADDSGLPNDRFFAVRPEGSVSTLKIQRTERGDSAVYLCASSLGLAGVDTQYFGPGTRLTVL.

This chain connects TRBV30 to TRBJ1-3, with D maybe TRBD1 (5 bases). Germline values: CDR1 GTSNPN, CDR2 SVGIG (reference sequence). The CDR3 extends over 13 amino acids. Trimming left V 5 bases short and J 8 bases short, with 16 bases between. DNA for the CDR3: TGTGCCTGGGGGAGGCAGGGACTCGACACCATATATTTT. Protein product: CAWGRQGLDTIYF.

The chain carries TRBV10-3 and TRBJ2-1, with 10 bases fitting TRBD1. The CDR3 is 19 residues long. The V gene's germline CDR1 is ENHRY and CDR2 SYGVKD. V was pared by 6 bases and J by 0 bases, with 14 bases of the junction left unmatched. The CDR3 spells CAISSWDRGPESSYNEQFF. The CDR3 DNA sequence: TGTGCCATCAGCTCATGGGACAGGGGTCCGGAAAGCTCCTACAATGAGCAGTTCTTC.

On this clone: The junction departs from the called germline gene at one end, perhaps through a read error. The J gene is TRBJ2-5, the V gene TRBV7-7, with D possibly being TRBD1 (5 bases). The CDR3 is 14 residues long. Germline CDR1 SSHAT, CDR2 FNYEAQ (reference sequence). The CDR3 is CASSFGREGETQYF. In DNA form, the CDR3 reads TGTGCTAGCAGCTTCGGCAGGGAAGGAGAGACCCAGTACTTC. Full variable domain (outside the CDR3, taken from reference TRBV7-7 and TRBJ2-5): GAGVSQSPRYKVTKRGQDVTLRCDPISSHATLYWYQQALGQGPEFLTYFNYEAQPDKSGLPSDRFSAERPEGSISTLTIQRTEQRDSAMYRCASSFGREGETQYFGPGTRLLVL.

Only one count was recorded for this clone. The chain recombines TRBV11-2 with TRBJ2-1; D perhaps matches TRBD2 (6 bases). V was clipped by 6 bases and J by 9 bases, with 12 bases between them. From germline, CDR1 is SGHAT and CDR2 FQNNGV. The CDR3 is made up of 12 amino acids. The DNA of the CDR3 is TGTGCCAGCAGAGCGGGTGGGGGTGAGCAGTTCTTC. Translated, it gives CASRAGGGEQFF.

CDR3 DNA: TGTGCCAGCAGCGTAGTGGACAGGGGAAACTATGGCTACACCTTC. This sequence encodes CASSVVDRGNYGYTF. V is TRBV9 and J is TRBJ1-2; 9 bases map to TRBD1. Germline CDR1 is SGDLS and CDR2 is YYNGEE. V trimming: 0 bases; J trimming: 2 bases; junction bases outside the gene matches: 2. The CDR3 length is 15 residues.

This clone came up once. CDR3 loop: CASRGQGGEEYEQYF. The CDR3, as DNA: TGTGCCAGTAGAGGTCAAGGAGGGGAGGAGTACGAGCAGTACTTC. This chain joins TRBV19 and TRBJ2-7; a weak D match, TRBD2 (6 bases). CDR3 size: 15 residues. CDR1 is LNHDA and CDR2 is SQIVND in the germline V gene (reference sequence). V was trimmed by 6 bases and J by 4 bases, leaving 19 bases between them.

The V gene is TRBV5-1, the J gene TRBJ1-6; 10 nucleotides match TRBD1. This CDR3 contains 19 residues. Germline assignment: CDR1 SGHRS and CDR2 YFSETQ. V shed 3 bases and J 7 bases; nucleotides not matched to a gene: 16. For the CDR3, the DNA is TGCGCCAGCAGCTACTCCCGGGACAGGGGCTCAGGGTGGAATTCACCCCTCCACTTT. It is translated as CASSYSRDRGSGWNSPLHF.

CDR3 bases: TGTGCCAGCAGCTTAATTGGCGGGAGTGACAATGAGCAGTTCTTC. Translated: CASSLIGGSDNEQFF. The chain employs TRBV7-3 and TRBJ2-1; 7 bases are a match to TRBD2. Germline V gives CDR1 SGHTA, CDR2 FQGTGA. The CDR3 covers 15 residues. V shed 1 base, J shed 5 bases, and the junction held 5 bases outside the gene matches.

The V call is TRBV29-1, the J call TRBJ2-6; D ambiguous. Per the germline V gene, CDR1 is SQVTM and CDR2 is ANQGSEA. The germline V and J ends were trimmed by 4 bases and 2 bases, with 12 bases remaining between them. The CDR3 runs 15 residues. CDR3 nucleotide sequence: TGCAGCGTTGTTTGGCCAAACACTGGGGCCAACGTCCTGACTTTC. Its translation is CSVVWPNTGANVLTF.

V usage is TRBV11-2 and J usage is TRBJ2-7; 9 bases are a match to TRBD2. The CDR3 is 15 amino acids. The V gene's germline CDR1 is SGHAT and CDR2 FQNNGV. V lost 1 base, J lost 4 bases, and 5 bases stayed unmatched. The CDR3 reads CASSLVGTSPYEQYF. The CDR3 DNA sequence: TGTGCCAGCAGCTTAGTCGGGACTAGCCCTTACGAGCAGTACTTC.

V is TRBV28 and J is TRBJ1-6, with D possibly TRBD1 on 6 matching bases. The CDR3 totals 16 residues. CDR1 is MDHEN and CDR2 is SYDVKM in the germline V gene. Trimming cost V 6 bases and J 4 bases, with 16 bases left between them. CDR3 nucleotide sequence: TGTGCCAGCAGCCCCTTCGACAGGAGATATAATTCACCCCTCCACTTT. It translates to CASSPFDRRYNSPLHF.

The V gene is TRBV21-1, the J gene TRBJ1-5. TRBV21-1 corresponds to a pseudogene. This CDR3 has 16 amino acids. CDR3 in DNA: TGTGCCAGCAGTCCACGGGTTGAAGGTAGCAATCAGCCCCAGCATTTT. Translated: CASSPRVEGSNQPQHF.

The CDR3, as DNA: TGTGCCAGCAGCCTAGGGCGGGAGGGTTACAATGAGCAGTTCTTC. It encodes CASSLGREGYNEQFF. This chain uses TRBV3-1 (or the pseudogene TRBV3-2) with TRBJ2-1; 9 bases align to TRBD2. Unmatched junction bases numbered 5, after V lost 4 bases and J lost 4 bases. This CDR3 comprises 15 residues. Germline V gives CDR1 LGHDT, CDR2 YNNKEL (reference sequence).

This chain joins TRBV25-1 and TRBJ2-1, with 10 bases identical to TRBD1. Germline CDR1 reads MGHDK; CDR2 reads SYGVNS. Germline trimming cut 5 bases from V and 4 bases from J; bases unmatched to any gene: 8. The length of the CDR3 is 16 residues. The CDR3 nucleotides read TGTGCCAGCAGTAACCGGGACAGGGGTCCTTACAATGAGCAGTTCTTC. Its translation: CASSNRDRGPYNEQFF. The complete variable domain, with remaining parts taken from reference TRBV25-1 and TRBJ2-1, reads EADIYQTPRYLVIGTGKKITLECSQTMGHDKMYWYQQDPGMELHLIHYSYGVNSTEKGDLSSESTVSRIRTEHFPLTLESARPSHTSQYLCASSNRDRGPYNEQFFGPGTRLTVL.

V and J are TRBV5-4 and TRBJ2-3, with 8 bases matching TRBD2. This CDR3 contains 14 residues. From germline, CDR1 is SGHNT and CDR2 YYREEE (reference sequence). The V gene end was trimmed by 2 bases and the J gene end by 4 bases; junction bases not matched to a gene: 3. CDR3 loop: CASSFREGPDTQYF. The DNA for the CDR3 is TGTGCCAGCAGCTTCCGGGAGGGCCCAGATACGCAGTATTTT.